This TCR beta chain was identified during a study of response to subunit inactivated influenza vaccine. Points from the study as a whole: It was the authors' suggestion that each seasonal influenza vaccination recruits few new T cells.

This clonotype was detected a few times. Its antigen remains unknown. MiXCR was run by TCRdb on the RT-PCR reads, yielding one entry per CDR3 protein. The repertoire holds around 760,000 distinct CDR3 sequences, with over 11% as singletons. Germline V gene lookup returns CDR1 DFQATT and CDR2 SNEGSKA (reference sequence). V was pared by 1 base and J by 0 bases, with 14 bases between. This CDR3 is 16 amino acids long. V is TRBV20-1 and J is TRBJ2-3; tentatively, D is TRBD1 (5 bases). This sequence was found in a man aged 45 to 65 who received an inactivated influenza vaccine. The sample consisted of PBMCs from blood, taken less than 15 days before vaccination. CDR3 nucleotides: TGCAGTGCTAGAGGGGTGGGGTGGGGCAGCACAGATACGCAGTATTTT. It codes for CSARGVGWGSTDTQYF.